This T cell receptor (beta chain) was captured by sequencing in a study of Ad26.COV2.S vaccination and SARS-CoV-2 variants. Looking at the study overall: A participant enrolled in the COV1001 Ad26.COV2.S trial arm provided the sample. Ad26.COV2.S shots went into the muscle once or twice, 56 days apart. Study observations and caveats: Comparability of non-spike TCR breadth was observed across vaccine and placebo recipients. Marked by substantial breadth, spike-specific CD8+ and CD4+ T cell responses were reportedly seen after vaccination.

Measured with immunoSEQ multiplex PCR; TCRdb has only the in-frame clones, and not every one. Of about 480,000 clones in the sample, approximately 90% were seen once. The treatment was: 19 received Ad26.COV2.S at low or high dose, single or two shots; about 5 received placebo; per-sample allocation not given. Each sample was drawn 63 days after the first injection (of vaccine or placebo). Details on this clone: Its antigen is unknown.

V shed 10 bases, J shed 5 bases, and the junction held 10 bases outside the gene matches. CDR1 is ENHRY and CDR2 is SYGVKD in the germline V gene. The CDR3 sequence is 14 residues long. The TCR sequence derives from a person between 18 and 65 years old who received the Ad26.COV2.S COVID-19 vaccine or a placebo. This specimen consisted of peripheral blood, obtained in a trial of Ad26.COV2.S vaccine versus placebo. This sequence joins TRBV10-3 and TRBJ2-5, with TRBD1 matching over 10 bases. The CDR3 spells CASRQGAPGETQYF. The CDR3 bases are TGTGCCAGCCGACAGGGGGCGCCGGGGGAGACCCAGTACTTC.